This TCR beta chain was sequenced in a study of blood T cell repertoires in COVID-19. Looking at the study overall: In each case, the material was cDNA or gDNA derived from T cells, B-cell-depleted T cells, or PBMCs.

Data came from immunoSEQ multiplex PCR; TCRdb stores just in-frame clones and leaves some out. Of some 180,000 clones detected, around 82% appear once; the ten largest clones hold about a tenth. V was pared by 4 bases and J by 8 bases, with 18 bases between. CDR3 length: 14 amino acids. The germline CDR1 and CDR2 sequences are SGHNT and YYREEE (reference sequence). This TCR was sampled from a man aged 65-85 years with active or convalescent COVID-19. Sequencing input: peripheral blood. The chain employs TRBV5-4 and TRBJ1-2; D uncertain. This CDR3 is CASSGTTAGRGYTF. CDR3 sequence (DNA): TGTGCCAGCAGCGGTACGACTGCTGGTAGGGGCTACACCTTC.